The 24 T cell receptor beta chains given below trace back to one sample, sequenced in a study of technical replicates of blood from a few donors. TCRdb keeps only in-frame clones here, not all; method: immunoSEQ multiplex PCR. The sample carries around 70,000 clones, 85% to 95% recorded once. Sequences were obtained from T cells isolated from PBMCs. All receptors come from a human donor in good health.

The J gene is TRBJ2-7, the V gene TRBV4-3, with TRBD2 matching over 9 bases. This CDR3 has 15 amino acids. Per the germline V gene, CDR1 is LGHNA and CDR2 is YSLEER. J gave up 2 bases and V 1 base, and 3 bases lay outside the gene matches. CDR3 DNA sequence: TGCGCCAGCAGCCAAGTGCTAGCGGGGACCTACGAGCAGTACTTC. Translating gives CASSQVLAGTYEQYF.

This sequence joins TRBV15 and TRBJ2-1, with 8 positions matching TRBD1. Germline V gene lookup returns CDR1 LNHNV and CDR2 YYDKDF (reference sequence). The CDR3 runs to 16 residues. With 3 bases clipped from V and 9 bases from J, the junction kept 13 bases outside the gene matches. The CDR3: CATSSLAETGEGEQFF. The CDR3 nucleotides read TGTGCCACCAGCAGCCTCGCAGAGACAGGGGAAGGTGAGCAGTTCTTC.

The V and J genes are TRBV30 and TRBJ2-3; 13 positions match TRBD2. J lost 2 bases, V lost 8 bases, and 4 bases had no gene match. The length of the CDR3 is 14 residues. The germline CDR1 and CDR2 sequences are GTSNPN and SVGIG (reference sequence). This chain's CDR3 is CAATSGGITDTQYF. The CDR3 nucleotides read TGTGCCGCGACTAGCGGGGGGATCACAGATACGCAGTATTTT.

The chain uses TRBV11-2 and TRBJ1-1; maybe TRBD1 (6 bases). Germline lookup yields CDR1 SGHAT and CDR2 FQNNGV. The CDR3 length is 15 residues. The V and J ends lost 5 bases and 0 bases respectively, with 13 bases between them. The CDR3 region has the DNA TGTGCCAGCAGCAGAGGGACAACCATGAACACTGAAGCTTTCTTT. Its translation: CASSRGTTMNTEAFF.

The chain is built from TRBV13 and TRBJ2-4; the match to TRBD2 covers 7 bases. The CDR3 is 16 residues long. CDR1 is PRHDT, CDR2 FYEKMQ, per germline (reference sequence). The V gene end was trimmed by 3 bases and the J gene end by 7 bases; junction bases not matched to a gene: 12. The DNA of the CDR3 is TGTGCCAGCAGCTTGGCGGGGGAGGTGGGCCAGAACATTCAGTACTTC. Its protein product is CASSLAGEVGQNIQYF.

V gene TRBV5-1 combines with J gene TRBJ2-7, with D possibly TRBD2 on 5 matching bases. The CDR3 spans 15 residues. Looked up from germline, CDR1 is SGHRS and CDR2 is YFSETQ. Between the trimmed V and J ends, which lost 4 bases and 0 bases, there was a span of 14 bases. The CDR3, as DNA: TGCGCCAGCAGCCCGGGGTGGACTGACTCCTACGAGCAGTACTTC. This codes for CASSPGWTDSYEQYF.

The chain joins TRBV7-9 to TRBJ1-1; 7 bases match TRBD1. Per the germline V gene, CDR1 is SEHNR and CDR2 is FQNEAQ (reference sequence). The CDR3 has 12 amino acids. The J segment lost 5 bases and the V segment lost 6 bases, leaving 3 bases of the junction unmatched. CDR3 in amino acids: CASRRDSTEAFF. The CDR3 region has the DNA TGTGCCAGCAGAAGGGACAGTACTGAAGCTTTCTTT.

The V and J genes are TRBV4-3 and TRBJ1-4; 8 bases line up with TRBD1. Trimming cost V 2 bases and J 8 bases; bases outside gene matches: 7. CDR3 length: 15 amino acids. Germline loops: CDR1 LGHNA, CDR2 YSLEER. The CDR3 loop is CASSQRGQAGEKLFF. The DNA for the CDR3 is TGCGCCAGCAGCCAACGGGGACAGGCCGGGGAAAAACTGTTTTTT.

The count of this clone is one. CDR3 region: CASSLSGNSGYEQYF. In DNA form, the CDR3 reads TGTGCCAGCAGCTTATCGGGGAATTCTGGCTACGAGCAGTACTTC. V usage is TRBV5-5 and J usage is TRBJ2-7; maybe TRBD2 (5 bases). CDR3 length: 15 residues. The V end was cut by 2 bases, the J end by 3 bases, with 15 bases between. Germline CDR1 is SGHKS and CDR2 is YYEKEE (reference sequence).

This clone has just one count. The chain couples TRBV2 to TRBJ2-7; TRBD2 agrees at 9 bases. The CDR3 extends over 13 amino acids. The germline V gene has CDR1 SNHLY and CDR2 FYNNEI. The J segment lost 7 bases and the V segment lost 8 bases, leaving 9 bases of the junction unmatched. CDR3 loop: CASQGLAGPEQYF. The CDR3 DNA sequence: TGTGCCAGCCAGGGGCTAGCGGGACCAGAGCAGTACTTC.

The V gene is TRBV29-1, the J gene TRBJ2-5, with a weak D call TRBD1 (5 bases). The J call may be faulty, since TRBJ2-7 better matches the DNA end. This CDR3 comprises 16 residues. Germline V lookup: CDR1 SQVTM, CDR2 ANQGSEA. This chain's CDR3 is CSVEDHKGFPSYEQYF. CDR3 DNA: TGCAGCGTTGAAGATCATAAGGGGTTCCCCTCCTACGAGCAGTACTTC.

The CDR3: CASSAGLAGGEGFF. In DNA form, the CDR3 reads TGTGCCAGTAGTGCGGGACTAGCGGGAGGGGAAGGATTCTTC. This sequence joins TRBV19 and TRBJ2-1; 16 nucleotides align to TRBD2. The CDR3 is 14 amino acids. The V segment lost 5 bases and the J segment 16 bases; nucleotides outside the gene matches: 8. The germline CDR1 and CDR2 sequences are LNHDA and SQIVND (reference sequence).

In DNA form, the CDR3 reads TGTGCCAGCAGTGAAGGGACAGCGTACACAGATACGCAGTATTTT. It translates to CASSEGTAYTDTQYF. V gene TRBV6-1 combines with J gene TRBJ2-3, with D possibly being TRBD1 (6 bases). CDR3 length: 15 amino acids. The V end was cut by 1 base, the J end by 2 bases, with 10 bases between. In germline, CDR1 is MNHNS, CDR2 SASEGT.

The CDR3 here is CASSLDRRYYEQYF. The DNA for the CDR3 is TGTGCCAGCTCATTGGACAGGAGATACTACGAGCAGTACTTC. V gene TRBV18 combines with J gene TRBJ2-7, with 7 bases fitting TRBD1. Germline lookup yields CDR1 KGHSH and CDR2 LQKENI. Trimming at V came to 5 bases and at J to 3 bases, leaving 7 bases not matched to a gene. The CDR3 has 14 amino acids.

V usage is TRBV6-1 and J usage is TRBJ1-1, with unresolved D. Between the trimmed V and J ends, which lost 4 bases and 3 bases, there was a span of 3 bases. The CDR3 totals 11 residues. From germline, CDR1 is MNHNS and CDR2 SASEGT. CDR3 residues: CASSVYTEAFF. The CDR3, as DNA: TGTGCCAGCAGTGTATACACTGAAGCTTTCTTT.

This clone was counted only a few times. The DNA for the CDR3 is TGTGCCAGTAGAATCCGGGACAGGGGCACTGAAGCTTTCTTT. This translates into CASRIRDRGTEAFF. J is TRBJ1-1 and V is TRBV19, with TRBD1 identical over 10 bases. Germline lookup yields CDR1 LNHDA and CDR2 SQIVND (reference sequence). The J segment lost 4 bases and the V segment lost 6 bases, leaving 5 bases of the junction unmatched. The CDR3 consists of 14 residues.

The V call is TRBV27, the J call TRBJ2-7; 9 nucleotides match TRBD2. J gave up 2 bases and V 6 bases, and 8 bases lay outside the gene matches. The CDR3 runs 15 residues. CDR1 and CDR2 (germline): MNHEY, SMNVEV (reference sequence). The CDR3 DNA reads TGTGCCAGCAGCCGCACGGGCGGGAGGGCCTACGAGCAGTACTTC. Translated: CASSRTGGRAYEQYF.

The chain has TRBV27 and TRBJ2-2, with a possible D match to TRBD1 (5 bases). This CDR3 is built from 16 residues. Between the trimmed V and J ends, which lost 4 bases and 5 bases, there was a span of 17 bases. Germline V gene sequence: CDR1 MNHEY, CDR2 SMNVEV (reference sequence). Written as DNA, the CDR3 is TGTGCCAGCAGTTACGAACCAGGGTCCAGGACCGGGGAGCTGTTTTTT. It is translated as CASSYEPGSRTGELFF.

V gene TRBV18 combines with J gene TRBJ2-7, with 7 bases lining up with TRBD1. Unmatched junction bases numbered 8, after V lost 4 bases and J lost 5 bases. This CDR3 comprises 14 residues. CDR1 and CDR2 from the germline V gene are KGHSH and LQKENI. The CDR3 is CASSLTDRVHEQYF. As DNA, the CDR3 is TGTGCCAGCTCACTTACCGACAGGGTCCACGAGCAGTACTTC.

The V call is TRBV11-2, the J call TRBJ2-2, with 7 nucleotides matching TRBD2. The CDR3 consists of 16 residues. V was clipped by 0 bases and J by 7 bases; unmatched bases: 8. CDR1 is SGHAT and CDR2 is FQNNGV in the germline V gene. The CDR3 DNA reads as TGTGCCAGCAGCTTAGATTTGCGGGAGTTGCACGGGGAGCTGTTTTTT. It translates to CASSLDLRELHGELFF.

The rearrangement joins TRBV7-2 to TRBJ2-7, with D possibly TRBD2 on 5 matching bases. Germline V gives CDR1 SGHTA, CDR2 FQGNSA. The CDR3 covers 14 residues. V gave up 1 base and J gave up 0 bases, with 7 bases separating them. Here the CDR3 reads CASSLDGNSYEQYF. The CDR3 region has the DNA TGTGCCAGCAGCTTAGACGGGAACTCCTACGAGCAGTACTTC. The complete variable domain, with remaining parts taken from reference TRBV7-2 and TRBJ2-7, reads GAGVSQSPSNKVTEKGKDVELRCDPISGHTALYWYRQSLGQGLEFLIYFQGNSAPDKSGLPSDRFSAERTGGSVSTLTIQRTQQEDSAVYLCASSLDGNSYEQYFGPGTRLTVT.

The V call is TRBV5-1, the J call TRBJ1-3, with 8 bases identical to TRBD1. Germline trimming cut 6 bases from V and 4 bases from J; bases unmatched to any gene: 6. Germline CDR1 and CDR2: SGHRS and YFSETQ. This CDR3 region has 14 residues. The CDR3 spells CASILRTGGNTIYF. The DNA of the CDR3 is TGCGCCAGCATCCTCCGGACAGGGGGAAACACCATATATTTT.

V is TRBV11-1 and J is TRBJ1-1; 9 nucleotides agree with TRBD1. The germline V gene encodes CDR1 SGHAT and CDR2 FQDESV (reference sequence). V was clipped by 4 bases and J by 6 bases; unmatched bases: 3. The CDR3 extends over 13 amino acids. In nucleotides, the CDR3 is TGTGCCAGCAGCTGGACAGGGGTATCTGAAGCTTTCTTT. Residues: CASSWTGVSEAFF.

The chain joins TRBV7-2 to TRBJ1-5; D is ambiguous. Germline loops: CDR1 SGHTA, CDR2 FQGNSA. There are 16 residues in the CDR3. The V end was cut by 0 bases, the J end by 0 bases, with 9 bases between. The CDR3 DNA is TGTGCCAGCAGCTTAGCGGGCGGACTTAGCAATCAGCCCCAGCATTTT. It codes for CASSLAGGLSNQPQHF.